A few counts support the clone carrying this TCR beta chain. Its matching antigen is unknown. The sample originates from a study of identical twins. Template switching supplied a universal primer site; unique molecular identifiers were carried on the cDNA. TCRdb re-analysed the 5' RACE reads in MiXCR, keeping a single row per CDR3 protein. The table records about 390,000 distinct CDR3 sequences, roughly 9% of them present only once. V was pared by 4 bases and J by 5 bases, with 11 bases between. The CDR3 extends over 13 amino acids. Study-wide findings and caveats: Invariant MAIT and iNKT cells could partly confound zero-insertion analyses.

The origin of this receptor is a woman in her forties or fifties in good health. The specimen sequenced was naive T cells sorted from blood. The gene calls are TRBV12-3 or TRBV12-4 and TRBJ2-5; D is undetermined. This CDR3 is CASSSFGPETQYF. The DNA for the CDR3 is TGTGCCAGCAGTTCCTTTGGCCCTGAGACCCAGTACTTC.